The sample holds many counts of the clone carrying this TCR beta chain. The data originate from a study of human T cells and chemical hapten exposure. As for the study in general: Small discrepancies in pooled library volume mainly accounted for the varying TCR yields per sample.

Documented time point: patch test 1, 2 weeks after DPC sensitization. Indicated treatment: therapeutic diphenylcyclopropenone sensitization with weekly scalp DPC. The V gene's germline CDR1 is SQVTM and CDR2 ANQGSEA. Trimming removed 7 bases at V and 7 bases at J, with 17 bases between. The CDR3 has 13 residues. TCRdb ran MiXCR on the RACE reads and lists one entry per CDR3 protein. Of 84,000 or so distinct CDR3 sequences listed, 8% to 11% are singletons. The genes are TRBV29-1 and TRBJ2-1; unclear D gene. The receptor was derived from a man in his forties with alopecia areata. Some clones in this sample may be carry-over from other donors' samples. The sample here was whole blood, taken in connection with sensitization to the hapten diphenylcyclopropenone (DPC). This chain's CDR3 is CSAMWATGNEQFF. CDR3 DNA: TGCAGCGCTATGTGGGCTACCGGTAATGAGCAGTTCTTC.